This T cell receptor (beta chain) was found in a study of identifying expanded T cells in peripheral blood. Study-level findings and limits: Variance in clone template counts between approximately two-week samples significantly increased with total template count across all healthy donors. Differentially abundant clones: approximately 1.3 between replicates, around 16 at roughly 13 days, less than 20 at four.

Germline V CDR1 and CDR2: MNHEY, SVGAGI. Trimming took off 6 bases at V and 2 bases at J, with 16 bases between the two ends. This CDR3 has 15 amino acids. During the collection period, no donor immune events like infections were recorded. Assay used: immunoSEQ multiplex PCR; TCRdb lists only in-frame clones, some missing. The table shows under 100,000 clones, with around nine tenths occurring only once. About this clone: The antigen is unknown.

The chain recombines TRBV6-5 with TRBJ1-1; D is ambiguous. Sequences were obtained from blood. The source of this sequence is a person aged 18-69 years in good health. CDR3 bases: TGTGCCAGCAGCCGAATGTCCCAGGTCAACACTGAAGCTTTCTTT. Amino acids: CASSRMSQVNTEAFF.